This TCR beta chain was captured in a study of beta chain features in type 1 diabetes. About the study: All of the samples together had 107,917,701 sorted cells examined.

This clone was found a few times. Its antigen remains unknown. General study findings and limits: There was a moderate but significant shortening of TCRB CDR3s in all four CD4+ subsets of Type 1 diabetes patients. PCR could preferentially amplify shorter templates, alike in patients and controls.

This CDR3 has 14 residues. Trimming took 5 bases from V and 6 from J, leaving 14 bases between them. Germline values: CDR1 MNHEY, CDR2 SMNVEV (reference sequence). Sorted populations all exceeded 98% purity. The study reverse transcribed the entire isolated RNA, so it sequenced expressed TCRB transcripts. Sequenced naive, central memory and regulatory T cell samples produced an average of roughly 3.5 million reads. Assay: immunoSEQ multiplex PCR; the TCRdb copy retains only in-frame clones and omits some. The sample holds 330,000 or so clones, approximately 12% seen once. This clonotype was sampled from a woman younger than 30 with type 1 diabetes. The chain uses TRBV27 and TRBJ2-1; D is possibly TRBD2 (7 bases). The sample taken for sequencing was naive CD4+ T cells from blood. For the CDR3, the DNA is TGTGCCAGCAGTACCCGAGGGGGGGCCAATGAGCAGTTCTTC. Translated, it gives CASSTRGGANEQFF.